These T cell receptor beta chains were read from a single sample in a study of Graves' ophthalmopathy and Graves' hyperthyroidism. One entry per CDR3 protein results from TCRdb running MiXCR on the multiplex PCR reads. The repertoire holds about 1.2 million distinct CDR3 sequences, with approximately 35% as singletons. Sequenced input: peripheral blood or thyroid tissue (not recorded which). These receptors were collected from an adult man with Graves' hyperthyroidism. Both conserved end residues are part of each CDR3. For some rows the clone size is stated as once, few or many, or as a class when expanded; others skip it.

size	V	J	CDR3
few	TRBV4-3	TRBJ2-2	CASSQDPGGVQDNTGELFF
.	TRBV29-1	TRBJ2-7	CSVDTGNEQYF
many	TRBV10-2	TRBJ1-5	CASRPTLTGGSRQPQHF
.	TRBV6-1	TRBJ1-2	CASSAEQGVKAYGYTF
once	TRBV4-1	TRBJ1-1	CASSQVVGGEAFF
.	TRBV12-3/TRBV12-4	TRBJ1-2	CASSPFHRGVGYTF
.	TRBV5-1	TRBJ2-7	CASSSLTGLEGSYEQYF
many	TRBV20-1	TRBJ2-7	CSATFFGEGLYEQYF
many	TRBV20-1	TRBJ1-2	CSARDVQGGYGYTF
.	TRBV9	TRBJ1-5	CASSPGPQGNQPQHF
many	TRBV20-1	TRBJ2-7	CSARGTTYEQYF
many	TRBV11-2	TRBJ2-5	CASSLRERKTQYF
many	TRBV7-2	TRBJ2-7	CASSFRTGPHEQYF
many	TRBV19	TRBJ2-2	CASCLAGKGGELFF
few	TRBV29-1	TRBJ1-5	CSVAEAGGPQHF
.	TRBV27	TRBJ1-5	CASSPGTGFNQPQHF
many	TRBV20-1	TRBJ2-2	CSARLEAFSNTGELFF
.	TRBV20-1	TRBJ2-5	CSAGQPSAETQYF
.	TRBV12-3/TRBV12-4	TRBJ1-4	CASSLGSGAREKLFF
few	TRBV6-5	TRBJ1-1	CASRAPGDYLAGFF
.	TRBV10-3	TRBJ2-5	CAGSSEILPATQYF
.	TRBV7-2	TRBJ2-7	CASSPLRLYEQYF